Each of the 28 T cell receptor beta chains below was sequenced from the same sample in a study of Graves' ophthalmopathy and Graves' hyperthyroidism. The authors amplified TCR beta CDR3 regions, and they did so from RNA transcripts for repertoire sequencing. First-round RT-PCR used HTBI primers; second-round multiplex PCR followed. Each CDR3 protein is one row after TCRdb ran MiXCR on the multiplex PCR reads. The sample gives 300,000 to 450,000 distinct CDR3 sequences, approximately 18% of which show up once; roughly 2.3% is in the top ten. The sample was peripheral blood. All receptors derive from an adult woman with stable Graves' hyperthyroidism.

In this sample, this clonotype turned up many times. The chain combines TRBV7-3 with TRBJ1-5; D is possibly TRBD1 (6 bases). CDR1 and CDR2 from the germline V gene are SGHTA and FQGTGA. Trimming pared 3 bases from V and 3 bases from J, leaving 15 bases between. There are 16 residues in the CDR3. The CDR3 coding sequence is TGTGCCAGCAGCTTCTATAGGGGGGGTGACAATCAGCCCCAGCATTTT. It specifies CASSFYRGGDNQPQHF.

The table lists this clonotype with many counts. The chain joins TRBV14 to TRBJ1-2; D not resolved. V gave up 0 bases and J gave up 5 bases, with 7 bases separating them. Germline V gene lookup returns CDR1 SGHDN and CDR2 FVKESK. This CDR3 region has 13 residues. The CDR3 DNA is TGTGCCAGCAGCCAAGAGCCAGATTATGGCTACACCTTC. It yields the protein CASSQEPDYGYTF.

This clonotype showed up many times. It may be a read error: a sequence one base away is much more abundant. The CDR3, as DNA: TGTGCCAGCGGTCGGCGGGACTACGAGCAGTACTTC. Protein: CASGRRDYEQYF. The rearrangement joins TRBV28 to TRBJ2-7; tentative D call: TRBD2 (6 bases). Trimming shortened V by 8 bases and J by 3 bases, and 11 bases separated the two germline ends. The CDR3 contains 12 residues. CDR1 is MDHEN, CDR2 SYDVKM, per germline.

The sample holds many counts of this clonotype. The chain joins TRBV20-1 to TRBJ2-1; TRBD2 agrees at 11 bases. Germline values: CDR1 DFQATT, CDR2 SNEGSKA (reference sequence). This CDR3 is 14 amino acids long. The J segment lost 6 bases and the V segment lost 2 bases, leaving 3 bases of the junction unmatched. Written as DNA, the CDR3 is TGCAGTGCTAGAACGGGACTAGCGGCCAATGAGCAGTTCTTC. Its protein is CSARTGLAANEQFF.

This clonotype was counted ten times or more. V usage is TRBV6-2 or TRBV6-3 and J usage is TRBJ2-7, with D perhaps TRBD1 (6 bases). Germline V gene lookup returns CDR1 MNHEY and CDR2 SVGEGT. The germline V and J ends were trimmed by 6 bases and 3 bases, with 12 bases remaining between them. The CDR3 extends over 13 amino acids. The CDR3 nucleotides are TGTGCCAGCAGACAGGGTGGACTCTACGAGCAGTACTTC. It specifies CASRQGGLYEQYF.

The sample holds many counts of this clonotype. Relative to the germline gene, one junction end is altered; a read error may explain this. The gene calls are TRBV6-2 or TRBV6-3 and TRBJ2-5; D is uncertain. Per germline, CDR1 MNHEY and CDR2 SVGEGT. This CDR3 has 15 amino acids. CDR3 sequence reads: CASTPDRASQGTQYF. In DNA form, the CDR3 reads TGTGCCAGCACTCCAGACCGGGCATCCCAAGGGACCCAGTACTTC.

The rearrangement links TRBV2 to TRBJ1-1; D unclear. The germline V gene encodes CDR1 SNHLY and CDR2 FYNNEI. V was pared by 4 bases and J by 3 bases, with 15 bases between. CDR3 length: 15 amino acids. The CDR3 sequence is CASSGAGYRDTEAFF. The CDR3 DNA sequence: TGTGCCAGCAGTGGGGCGGGTTATCGAGACACTGAAGCTTTCTTT. Variable domain in full (rest from reference TRBV2 and TRBJ1-1): EPEVTQTPSHQVTQMGQEVILRCVPISNHLYFYWYRQILGQKVEFLVSFYNNEISEKSEIFDDQFSVERPDGSNFTLKIRSTKLEDSAMYFCASSGAGYRDTEAFFGQGTRLTVV.

This clonotype was seen at least ten times. V usage is TRBV9 and J usage is TRBJ2-7, with D maybe TRBD1 (6 bases). CDR1 and CDR2 from the germline V gene are SGDLS and YYNGEE. Deletions cut 4 bases from V and 7 bases from J, with 27 bases between. CDR3 size: 17 residues. The CDR3 loop is CASSPRQTGLELWEQYF. DNA for the CDR3: TGTGCCAGCAGCCCCCGCCAGACAGGCCTTGAATTATGGGAGCAGTACTTC.

This clonotype appeared many times. This chain links TRBV30 with TRBJ1-5; unclear D gene. The CDR3 is 13 residues long. CDR1 GTSNPN and CDR2 SVGIG come from the germline V gene (reference sequence). With 0 bases removed from V and 11 bases from J, the gap between germline ends came to 14 bases. In DNA form, the CDR3 reads TGTGCCTGGAGTGTACCCCCCAACAGAGCCCAGCATTTT. Amino acids: CAWSVPPNRAQHF.

About this clonotype itself: This may stem from a read error, because a much larger clone lies one nucleotide away. This rearrangement joins TRBV19 to TRBJ1-6; no reliable D call. Germline V gene sequence: CDR1 LNHDA, CDR2 SQIVND (reference sequence). The CDR3 extends over 13 amino acids. The CDR3 bases are TGTGCCAGTAGTATAGGACGTAATTCACCCCTCAACTTT. Its translation: CASSIGRNSPLNF. Complete variable domain (other parts from reference TRBV19 and TRBJ1-6): DGGITQSPKYLFRKEGQNVTLSCEQNLNHDAMYWYRQDPGQGLRLIYYSQIVNDFQKGDIAEGYSVSREKKESFPLTVTSAQKNPTAFYLCASSIGRNSPLNFGNGTRLTVT.

In this sample, this clonotype turned up many times. For the CDR3, the DNA is TGTGCCAACTCCATGGACTCTGGGGCCAACGTCCTGACTTTC. It codes for CANSMDSGANVLTF. V usage is TRBV12-3 or TRBV12-4 and J usage is TRBJ2-6; D call uncertain. This CDR3 has 14 residues. Between the trimmed V and J ends, which lost 10 bases and 0 bases, there was a span of 10 bases.

Many counts were recorded for this clonotype. The DNA for the CDR3 is TGCGCCAGCAGCCAGGGGATAGCGGGACGAGCCCCCTACGAGCAGTACTTC. It is translated as CASSQGIAGRAPYEQYF. The V gene is TRBV4-1, the J gene TRBJ2-7, with 8 positions matching TRBD2. The germline V gene has CDR1 MGHRA and CDR2 YSYEKL. V trimming: 3 bases; J trimming: 2 bases; junction bases outside the gene matches: 12. This CDR3 has 17 amino acids.

This clonotype came up many times. The rearrangement uses TRBV29-1 and TRBJ1-1; the match to TRBD1 covers 8 bases. The CDR3 contains 13 residues. J gave up 0 bases and V 7 bases, and 4 bases lay outside the gene matches. Germline loops: CDR1 SQVTM, CDR2 ANQGSEA. DNA of the CDR3: TGCAGCGCCGGACAGGGCATGAACACTGAAGCTTTCTTT. Translating gives CSAGQGMNTEAFF. The full variable domain, with the rest looked up from reference TRBV29-1 and TRBJ1-1, is SAVISQKPSRDICQRGTSLTIQCQVDSQVTMMFWYRQQPGQSLTLIATANQGSEATYESGFVIDKFPISRPNLTFSTLTVSNMSPEDSSIYLCSAGQGMNTEAFFGQGTRLTVV.

This clonotype was seen at least ten times. The chain is built from TRBV11-2 and TRBJ2-7; D gene ambiguous. The CDR3 is 14 amino acids. Looked up from germline, CDR1 is SGHAT and CDR2 is FQNNGV. V was trimmed by 0 bases and J by 3 bases, leaving 9 bases between them. The CDR3 loop is CASSLELGIYEQYF. DNA for the CDR3: TGTGCCAGCAGCTTAGAGTTGGGTATCTACGAGCAGTACTTC.

At least ten counts were recorded for this clonotype. The chain is built from TRBV12-3 or TRBV12-4 and TRBJ1-1, with a tentative D call TRBD1 (6 bases). V was trimmed by 8 bases and J by 5 bases, leaving 21 bases between them. The CDR3 length is 15 residues. The CDR3 DNA follows: TGTGCCAGCGAAATCGGACCGGGACACGAGACTGAAGCTTTCTTT. Translated, it gives CASEIGPGHETEAFF.

A few counts support this clonotype. The rearrangement uses TRBV5-1 and TRBJ2-3, with D possibly called TRBD1 or TRBD2 (5 bases each). This CDR3 comprises 14 residues. Germline CDR1 is SGHRS and CDR2 is YFSETQ. Trimming left V 6 bases short and J 5 bases short, with 16 bases between. The CDR3 here is CASNMGPSQDTQYF. The CDR3 DNA is TGCGCCAGCAACATGGGACCTAGCCAAGATACGCAGTATTTT. Using reference TRBV5-1 and TRBJ2-3 for the parts outside the CDR3, the full variable domain is KAGVTQTPRYLIKTRGQQVTLSCSPISGHRSVSWYQQTPGQGLQFLFEYFSETQRNKGNFPGRFSGRQFSNSRSEMNVSTLELGDSALYLCASNMGPSQDTQYFGPGTRLTVL.

There are many counts of this clonotype. The V call is TRBV11-2, the J call TRBJ2-5, with D possibly TRBD2 on 6 matching bases. Germline loops: CDR1 SGHAT, CDR2 FQNNGV. This CDR3 comprises 21 residues. Trimming removed 0 bases at V and 3 bases at J, with 29 bases between. This CDR3 is CASSLDPAGSRIREKKETQYF. As DNA, the CDR3 is TGTGCCAGCAGCTTAGATCCGGCAGGGAGCAGAATCCGGGAGAAGAAAGAGACCCAGTACTTC.

There are many counts of this clonotype. The V and J genes are TRBV28 and TRBJ2-7; D is tentatively TRBD1 or TRBD2 (6 bases each). This CDR3 contains 16 residues. Germline V gene lookup returns CDR1 MDHEN and CDR2 SYDVKM. Trimming shortened V by 6 bases and J by 5 bases, and 23 bases separated the two germline ends. In DNA, the CDR3 is TGTGCCAGCAGCGGAGCTACAGGGCTTCGGGGGAACGAGCAGTACTTC. It translates to CASSGATGLRGNEQYF.

The chain links TRBV6-2 or TRBV6-3 to TRBJ2-7; D might be TRBD1 or TRBD2, each matching 5 bases. V was cut by 0 bases and J by 3 bases, with 15 bases left in between. The CDR3 has 16 residues. Germline assignment: CDR1 MNHEY and CDR2 SVGEGT. The CDR3 DNA is TGTGCCAGCAGTTACTCGCTCCGGGACCTTCGCTACGAGCAGTACTTC. Its translation: CASSYSLRDLRYEQYF.

This clonotype was found many times. This rearrangement joins TRBV7-3 to TRBJ1-1; D is possibly TRBD1 (5 bases). Germline CDR1 reads SGHTA; CDR2 reads FQGTGA. The CDR3 is 15 amino acids. Trimming pared 4 bases from V and 5 bases from J, leaving 17 bases between. The CDR3 nucleotides are TGTGCCAGCAGCTCAGGTCGAGGGGTGGGAACTGAAGCTTTCTTT. Its protein is CASSSGRGVGTEAFF.

This clonotype was detected only a few times. The chain recombines TRBV1 with TRBJ2-7; the table assigns TRBD1, which was not confirmed against the DNA. TRBV1 is assigned pseudogene status. The CDR3 length is 14 residues. The CDR3 reads CSSSPGQGSYEQYF. The DNA for the CDR3 is TGCTCCAGCAGCCCCGGGCAGGGGTCTTACGAGCAGTACTTC.

This clonotype was recorded at least ten times. This chain links TRBV6-5 with TRBJ1-2; the D is unclear. CDR3 size: 14 residues. V shed 6 bases and J shed 4 bases, with 15 bases lying between them. Germline V gene data show CDR1 as MNHEY and CDR2 as SVGAGI. The CDR3 DNA reads TGTGCCAGCAGCCGTTCCCGCGGTAGCTATGGCTACACCTTC. Protein sequence: CASSRSRGSYGYTF.

This clonotype has a count of ten or more. The genes are TRBV28 and TRBJ1-1; D is perhaps TRBD1 (6 bases). V lost 8 bases to trimming and J lost 0 bases, with 22 bases between them. The CDR3 contains 17 residues. Germline assignment: CDR1 MDHEN and CDR2 SYDVKM. The CDR3 is CASGTPRRNPMNTEAFF. The CDR3 nucleotides read TGTGCCAGCGGGACACCTCGGAGAAATCCCATGAACACTGAAGCTTTCTTT. Full variable domain (missing parts from reference TRBV28 and TRBJ1-1): DVKVTQSSRYLVKRTGEKVFLECVQDMDHENMFWYRQDPGLGLRLIYFSYDVKMKEKGDIPEGYSVSREKKERFSLILESASTNQTSMYLCASGTPRRNPMNTEAFFGQGTRLTVV.

The rearrangement joins TRBV4-1 to TRBJ2-2; D remains ambiguous. Germline V gives CDR1 MGHRA, CDR2 YSYEKL. The CDR3 runs to 17 residues. V shed 7 bases and J shed 4 bases, with 22 bases lying between them. The CDR3 coding sequence is TGCGCCAGCACCACGCAGGCGGCCTTCCTAGGCACCGGGGAGCTGTTTTTT. Translation gives CASTTQAAFLGTGELFF.

This clonotype was observed at least ten times. The rearrangement uses TRBV6-5 and TRBJ1-2, with D uncertain. This CDR3 contains 14 residues. The germline V gene has CDR1 MNHEY and CDR2 SVGAGI. Between the trimmed V and J ends, which lost 0 bases and 3 bases, there was a span of 8 bases. The CDR3 spells CASSYSTGDYGYTF. The CDR3 DNA sequence: TGTGCCAGCAGTTACTCGACGGGCGACTATGGCTACACCTTC.

This clonotype was seen many times. V and J are TRBV10-3 and TRBJ2-7; 8 nucleotides align to TRBD2. The CDR3 has 15 amino acids. Germline V CDR1 and CDR2: ENHRY, SYGVKD. The V segment lost 2 bases and the J segment 0 bases; nucleotides outside the gene matches: 3. The CDR3, as DNA: TGTGCCATCAGTGAGCCCGGGACTAGCTCCTACGAGCAGTACTTC. Translated, it gives CAISEPGTSSYEQYF.

The chain links TRBV5-1 to TRBJ2-2, with no clear D. V was pared by 3 bases and J by 1 base, with 10 bases between. This CDR3 has 15 residues. Germline V lookup: CDR1 SGHRS, CDR2 YFSETQ. In nucleotides, the CDR3 is TGCGCCAGCAGCTCCAGGACCGTGAACACCGGGGAGCTGTTTTTT. Translation: CASSSRTVNTGELFF.

This clonotype has a count of ten or more. V gene TRBV28 combines with J gene TRBJ1-5; no reliable D call. This CDR3 is 14 amino acids long. From germline, CDR1 is MDHEN and CDR2 SYDVKM. V was trimmed by 2 bases and J by 5 bases, leaving 10 bases between them. The CDR3 sequence is CASSLVEMYQPQHF. CDR3 DNA sequence: TGTGCCAGCAGTTTAGTTGAAATGTATCAGCCCCAGCATTTT. Supplemented by reference TRBV28 and TRBJ1-5, the full variable domain reads DVKVTQSSRYLVKRTGEKVFLECVQDMDHENMFWYRQDPGLGLRLIYFSYDVKMKEKGDIPEGYSVSREKKERFSLILESASTNQTSMYLCASSLVEMYQPQHFGDGTRLSIL.